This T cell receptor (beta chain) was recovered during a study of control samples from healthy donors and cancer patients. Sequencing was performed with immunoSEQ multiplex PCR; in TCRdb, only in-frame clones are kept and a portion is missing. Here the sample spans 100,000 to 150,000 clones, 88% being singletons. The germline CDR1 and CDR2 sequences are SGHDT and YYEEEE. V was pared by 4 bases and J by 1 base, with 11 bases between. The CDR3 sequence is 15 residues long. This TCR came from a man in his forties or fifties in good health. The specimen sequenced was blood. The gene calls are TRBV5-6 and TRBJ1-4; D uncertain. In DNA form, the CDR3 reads TGTGCCAGCAGCATACGACAACAAACTAATGAAAAACTGTTTTTT. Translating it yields CASSIRQQTNEKLFF. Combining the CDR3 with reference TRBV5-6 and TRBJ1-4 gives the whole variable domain DAGVTQSPTHLIKTRGQQVTLRCSPKSGHDTVSWYQQALGQGPQFIFQYYEEEERQRGNFPDRFSGHQFPNYSSELNVNALLLGDSALYLCASSIRQQTNEKLFFGSGTQLSVL.